What follows are 10 T cell receptor beta chains derived from one specimen sequenced in a study of T cells in Graves' hyperthyroidism and ophthalmopathy. RNA transcripts served as the template for amplifying TCR beta CDR3 regions. TCR CDR3 regions were first amplified by RT-PCR with HTBI primers. MiXCR was run by TCRdb on the multiplex PCR reads, yielding one entry per CDR3 protein. This sample has 600,000 or so distinct CDR3 sequences; 13% to 15% occur once, and the top ten carry 7.1%. Sample: blood. The receptors derive from a woman between 18 and 29 years old with Graves' ophthalmopathy.

As to this clonotype: This clone may be a read error of a much larger clone one base away. V is TRBV14 and J is TRBJ2-1; D is ambiguous. This CDR3 contains 15 residues. The V gene's germline CDR1 is SGHDN and CDR2 FVKESK. The CDR3: CASTPRIDSYSEQFF. The CDR3 DNA follows: TGTGCCAGCACCCCTCGGATCGACTCCTACAGTGAGCAGTTCTTC.

This clonotype was seen many times. The chain joins TRBV5-1 to TRBJ2-3; 7 nucleotides align to TRBD1. The germline CDR1 and CDR2 sequences are SGHRS and YFSETQ. The CDR3 is 14 amino acids. V trimming: 0 bases; J trimming: 6 bases; junction bases outside the gene matches: 4. The CDR3 loop is CASSLARGTDTQYF. CDR3 DNA sequence: TGCGCCAGCAGCTTGGCCAGGGGGACGGATACGCAGTATTTT.

In its sample, this clonotype was seen a few times. The rearrangement joins TRBV12-3 or TRBV12-4 to TRBJ2-1; perhaps TRBD2 as D (5 bases). V was shortened by 3 bases and J by 13 bases, with 16 bases between the two germline ends. There are 13 residues in the CDR3. Written as DNA, the CDR3 is TGTGCCAGCAGTTTTGATAATCCTAGCTATCAGTTCTTC. It codes for CASSFDNPSYQFF.

At least ten counts were recorded for this clonotype. The genes are TRBV28 and TRBJ2-7; D call uncertain. The CDR3 covers 14 residues. Germline V CDR1 and CDR2: MDHEN, SYDVKM. Trimming shortened V by 7 bases and J by 1 base, and 14 bases separated the two germline ends. The CDR3 DNA reads TGTGCCAGCACCGACTGGCCCCGGTCCTACGAGCAGTACTTC. It specifies CASTDWPRSYEQYF.

The chain links TRBV5-4 to TRBJ2-1; weak D call: TRBD2 (5 bases). Germline CDR1 reads SGHNT; CDR2 reads YYREEE (reference sequence). The CDR3 length is 15 residues. Between the trimmed V and J ends, which lost 2 bases and 2 bases, there was a span of 11 bases. The CDR3 DNA reads TGTGCCAGCAGCTTAGGAAGCGGCCCCTACAATGAGCAGTTCTTC. Translating gives CASSLGSGPYNEQFF.

This clonotype was seen only a few times. The CDR3: CASRHYSGRANNEQFF. As DNA, the CDR3 is TGTGCCAGCAGGCACTACAGCGGGAGGGCAAACAATGAGCAGTTCTTC. The rearrangement links TRBV3-1 to TRBJ2-1; 10 nucleotides match TRBD2. V shed 6 bases, J shed 5 bases, and the junction held 10 bases outside the gene matches. This CDR3 is built from 16 residues. Germline lookup yields CDR1 LGHDT and CDR2 YNNKEL (reference sequence).

V is TRBV4-3 and J is TRBJ2-3, with D possibly TRBD2 on 5 matching bases. Looked up from germline, CDR1 is LGHNA and CDR2 is YSLEER. This CDR3 is built from 16 residues. V dropped 4 bases and J dropped 4 bases, with 18 bases sitting between them. For the CDR3, the DNA is TGCGCCAGCAGCCCTTCTACGACTAAGTTTGCAGATACGCAGTATTTT. Its translation is CASSPSTTKFADTQYF.

This clonotype was observed many times. This chain links TRBV30 with TRBJ1-2, with 7 bases identical to TRBD1. Germline V lookup: CDR1 GTSNPN, CDR2 SVGIG (reference sequence). This CDR3 region has 12 residues. V lost 5 bases and J lost 4; bases outside the gene matches: 4. CDR3 loop: CAWEGTAYGYTF. CDR3 nucleotides: TGTGCCTGGGAGGGGACAGCCTATGGCTACACCTTC. The whole variable domain, remainder taken from reference TRBV30 and TRBJ1-2, is SQTIHQWPATLVQPVGSPLSLECTVEGTSNPNLYWYRQAAGRGLQLLFYSVGIGQISSEVPQNLSASRPQDRQFILSSKKLLLSDSGFYLCAWEGTAYGYTFGSGTRLTVV.

The V call is TRBV6-2 or TRBV6-3, the J call TRBJ1-6; possible D gene TRBD1, 6 bases. Trimming stripped 0 bases from V and 8 bases from J, with 8 bases between. The germline V gene encodes CDR1 MNHEY and CDR2 SVGEGT. CDR3 length: 14 amino acids. CDR3 bases: TGTGCCAGCAGTTACTCGGACAGAGATTCACCCCTCCACTTT. Residues: CASSYSDRDSPLHF.

This clonotype showed up just a few times. V and J are TRBV12-3 or TRBV12-4 and TRBJ2-2; D is ambiguous. The V and J ends lost 7 bases and 12 bases respectively, with 9 bases between them. This CDR3 has 10 residues. CDR3 amino acids: CASMGGKLFF. The CDR3 DNA follows: TGTGCCAGCATGGGTGGGAAGCTGTTTTTT.